This TCR beta chain stems from a study of Ad26.COV2.S vaccination and SARS-CoV-2 variants. Concerning this clone itself: Its specificity is not known.

General study results and limits: The TCR breadth and depth analyses may have understated or missed part of the total T cell responses.

The repertoire was sequenced with immunoSEQ multiplex PCR; TCRdb's copy has only in-frame clones and lacks some. The data show approximately 360,000 clones, 83% seen once. Indicated treatment: 15 to 20 received Ad26.COV2.S at low or high dose, single or two shots; about 5 received placebo; per-sample allocation not given. Sampling occurred on day 63 after the first vaccine or placebo injection. Sequenced material: peripheral blood, taken in a trial of Ad26.COV2.S vaccine versus placebo. This TCR came from a person between 18 and 60 years old who received the Ad26.COV2.S COVID-19 vaccine or a placebo.

CDR3 DNA: TGTGCCAGCGGGACCGGGACAGGGGGAGAAGAGCAGTACTTC. Translation gives CASGTGTGGEEQYF. V and J are TRBV7-9 and TRBJ2-7; 11 bases agree with TRBD1. The junction had 10 bases not matched to a gene; V was cut back by 8 bases and J by 7 bases. CDR3 size: 14 residues. In germline, CDR1 is SEHNR, CDR2 FQNEAQ (reference sequence).